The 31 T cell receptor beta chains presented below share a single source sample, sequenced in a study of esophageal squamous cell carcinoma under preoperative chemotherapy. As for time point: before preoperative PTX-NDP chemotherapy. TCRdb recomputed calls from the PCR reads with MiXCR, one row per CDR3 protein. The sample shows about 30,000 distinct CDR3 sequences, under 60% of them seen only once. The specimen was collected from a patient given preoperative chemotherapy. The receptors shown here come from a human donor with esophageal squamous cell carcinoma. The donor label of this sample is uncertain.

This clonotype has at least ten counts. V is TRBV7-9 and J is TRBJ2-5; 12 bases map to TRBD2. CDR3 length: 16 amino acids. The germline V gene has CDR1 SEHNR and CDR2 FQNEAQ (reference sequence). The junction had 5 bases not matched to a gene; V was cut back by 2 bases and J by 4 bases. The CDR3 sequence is CASSLRTSGIIETQYF. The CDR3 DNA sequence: TGTGCCAGCAGCTTACGGACTAGCGGGATTATAGAGACCCAGTACTTC.

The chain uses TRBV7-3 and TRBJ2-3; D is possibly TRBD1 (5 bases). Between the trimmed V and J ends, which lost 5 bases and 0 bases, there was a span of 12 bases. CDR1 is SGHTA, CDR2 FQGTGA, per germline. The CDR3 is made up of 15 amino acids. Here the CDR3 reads CASSLLTESTDTQYF. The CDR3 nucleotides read TGTGCCAGCAGCCTCCTGACAGAAAGCACAGATACGCAGTATTTT.

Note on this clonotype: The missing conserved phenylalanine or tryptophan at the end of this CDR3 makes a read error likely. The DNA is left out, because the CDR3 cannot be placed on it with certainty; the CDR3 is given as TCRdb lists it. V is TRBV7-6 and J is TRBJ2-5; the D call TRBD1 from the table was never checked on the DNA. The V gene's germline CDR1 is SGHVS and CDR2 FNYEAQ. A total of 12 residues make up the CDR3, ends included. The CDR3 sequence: CASSPREETQHS.

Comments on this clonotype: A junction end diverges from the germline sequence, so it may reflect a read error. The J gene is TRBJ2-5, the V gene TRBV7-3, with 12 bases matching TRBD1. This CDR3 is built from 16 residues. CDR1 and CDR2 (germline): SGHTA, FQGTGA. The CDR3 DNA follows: TGTGCCAGCGGGGGGACAGGGGGCTGTGTCAAGGAGACCCAGTACTTT. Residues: CASGGTGGCVKETQYF.

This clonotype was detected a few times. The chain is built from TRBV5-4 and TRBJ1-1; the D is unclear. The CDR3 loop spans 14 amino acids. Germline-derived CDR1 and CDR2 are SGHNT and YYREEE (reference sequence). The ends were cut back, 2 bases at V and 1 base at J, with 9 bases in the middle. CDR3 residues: CASSLGQTNTEAFF. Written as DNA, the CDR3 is TGTGCCAGCAGCTTAGGGCAGACGAACACTGAAGCTTTCTTT.

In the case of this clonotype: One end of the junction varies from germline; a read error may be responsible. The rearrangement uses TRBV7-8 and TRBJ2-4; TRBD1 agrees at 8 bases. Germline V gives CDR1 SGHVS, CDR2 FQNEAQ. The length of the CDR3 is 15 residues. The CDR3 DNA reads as TGTGCCAGCAGCTTAGGCGGGACAGGCCAAAACATCCAGTACTTC. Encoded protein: CASSLGGTGQNIQYF.

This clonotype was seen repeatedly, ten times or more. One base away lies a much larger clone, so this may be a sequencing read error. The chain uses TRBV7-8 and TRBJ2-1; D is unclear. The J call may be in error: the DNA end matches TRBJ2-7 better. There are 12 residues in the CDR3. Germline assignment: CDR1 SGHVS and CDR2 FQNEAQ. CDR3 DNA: TGTGCCAGCAGCGCCTTAGCTGCGGAGCAGTACTTC. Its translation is CASSALAAEQYF.

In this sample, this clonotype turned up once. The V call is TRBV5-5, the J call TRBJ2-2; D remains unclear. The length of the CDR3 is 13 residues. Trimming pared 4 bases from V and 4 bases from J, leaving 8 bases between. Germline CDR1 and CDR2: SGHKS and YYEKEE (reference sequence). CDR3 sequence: CASSADLTGELFF. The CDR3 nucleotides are TGTGCCAGCAGCGCGGATCTCACCGGGGAGCTGTTTTTT.

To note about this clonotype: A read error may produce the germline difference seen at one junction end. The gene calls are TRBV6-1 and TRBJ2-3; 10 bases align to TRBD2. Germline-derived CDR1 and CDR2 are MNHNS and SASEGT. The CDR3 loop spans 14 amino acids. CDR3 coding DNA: TGTGCCAGTAAAGCGGGAGGGCCGGGAGAGACGCAGTACTTT. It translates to CASKAGGPGETQYF.

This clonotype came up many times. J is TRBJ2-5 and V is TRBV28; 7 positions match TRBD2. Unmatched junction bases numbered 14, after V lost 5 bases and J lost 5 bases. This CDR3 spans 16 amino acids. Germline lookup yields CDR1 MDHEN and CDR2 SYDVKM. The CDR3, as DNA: TGTGCCAGCAGTCTACCTCCGGGACTACCTCCTGAGACCCAGTACTTC. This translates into CASSLPPGLPPETQYF.

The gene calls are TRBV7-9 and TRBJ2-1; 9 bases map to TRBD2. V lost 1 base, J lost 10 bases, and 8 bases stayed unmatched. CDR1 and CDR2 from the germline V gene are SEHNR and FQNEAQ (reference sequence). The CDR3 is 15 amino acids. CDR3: CASSLEAGGPREQFF. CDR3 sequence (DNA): TGTGCCAGCAGCTTAGAGGCGGGAGGGCCCCGAGAGCAGTTCTTC.

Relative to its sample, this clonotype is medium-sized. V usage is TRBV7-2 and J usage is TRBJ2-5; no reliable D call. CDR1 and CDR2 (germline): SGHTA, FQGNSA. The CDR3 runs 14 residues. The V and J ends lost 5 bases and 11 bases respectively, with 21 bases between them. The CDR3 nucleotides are TGTGCCAGCAGCCCGACGTGGTGGGCTGGTGAGCAGTACTTC. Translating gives CASSPTWWAGEQYF.

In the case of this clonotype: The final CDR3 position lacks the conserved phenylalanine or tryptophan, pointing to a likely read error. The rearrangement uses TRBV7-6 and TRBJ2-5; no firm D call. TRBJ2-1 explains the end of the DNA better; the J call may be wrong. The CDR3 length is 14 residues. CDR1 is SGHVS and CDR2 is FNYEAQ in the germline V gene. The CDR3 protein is CASSLDGRPETQFL. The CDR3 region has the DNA TGTGCCAGCAGCTTAGACGGGCGCCCAGAGACCCAGTTCTTG.

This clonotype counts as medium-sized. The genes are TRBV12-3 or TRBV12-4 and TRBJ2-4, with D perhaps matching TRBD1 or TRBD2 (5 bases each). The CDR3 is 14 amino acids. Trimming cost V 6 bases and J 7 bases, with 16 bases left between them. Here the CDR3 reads CASSGHGRRNIQYF. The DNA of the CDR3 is TGTGCCAGCAGCGGACACGGTCGGAGGAACATTCAGTACTTC.

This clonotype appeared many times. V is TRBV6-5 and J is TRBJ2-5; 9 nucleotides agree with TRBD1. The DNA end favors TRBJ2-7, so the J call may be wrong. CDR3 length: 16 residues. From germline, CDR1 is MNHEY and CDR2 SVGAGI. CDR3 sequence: CASSYPPDRGRTEQYF. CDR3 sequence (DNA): TGTGCCAGCAGTTACCCTCCGGACAGGGGCCGGACCGAGCAGTACTTC.

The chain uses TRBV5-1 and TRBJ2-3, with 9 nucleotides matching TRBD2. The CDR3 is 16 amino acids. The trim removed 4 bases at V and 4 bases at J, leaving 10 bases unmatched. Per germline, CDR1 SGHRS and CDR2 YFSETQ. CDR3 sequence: CASSPWAGGVADTQYF. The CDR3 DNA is TGCGCCAGCAGCCCCTGGGCGGGAGGGGTCGCAGATACGCAGTATTTT.

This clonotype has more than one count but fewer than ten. The CDR3 sequence is CASKPGTSKQETQYF. DNA for the CDR3: TGTGCCAGCAAGCCCGGGACTAGTAAACAAGAGACCCAGTACTTC. This chain uses TRBV6-1 with TRBJ2-3; 8 bases are a match to TRBD2. The J call could be wrong; TRBJ2-5 is a better fit for the DNA end. Per germline, CDR1 MNHNS and CDR2 SASEGT. The CDR3 loop spans 15 amino acids.

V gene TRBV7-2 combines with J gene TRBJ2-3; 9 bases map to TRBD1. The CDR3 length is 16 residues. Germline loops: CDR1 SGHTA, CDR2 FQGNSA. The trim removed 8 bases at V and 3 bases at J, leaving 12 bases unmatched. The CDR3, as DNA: TGTGCCAGCGGGCGACAGGGGGGGAGTGGGACAGATACGCAGTATTTT. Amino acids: CASGRQGGSGTDTQYF.

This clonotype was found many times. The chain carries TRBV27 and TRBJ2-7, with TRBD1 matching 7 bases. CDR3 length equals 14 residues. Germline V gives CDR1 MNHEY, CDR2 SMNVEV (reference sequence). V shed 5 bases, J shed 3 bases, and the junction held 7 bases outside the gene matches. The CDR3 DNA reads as TGTGCCAGCAGTCCGACAGGGACCCGCTACGAGCAGTACTTC. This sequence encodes CASSPTGTRYEQYF.

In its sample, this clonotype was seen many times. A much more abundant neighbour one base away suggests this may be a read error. The CDR3 bases are TGTGCCAGCAGTTTAGATCAGACCAATGAGCAGTACTTC. It translates to CASSLDQTNEQYF. The chain joins TRBV12-3 or TRBV12-4 to TRBJ2-1; no firm D call. The J call may be faulty, since TRBJ2-7 better matches the DNA end. This CDR3 contains 13 residues.

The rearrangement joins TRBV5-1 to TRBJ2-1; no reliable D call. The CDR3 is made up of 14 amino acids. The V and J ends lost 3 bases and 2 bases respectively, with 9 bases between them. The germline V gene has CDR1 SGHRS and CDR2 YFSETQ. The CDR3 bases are TGCGCCAGCAGCTCGGCAGGTCCCTACAATGAGCAGTTCTTC. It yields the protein CASSSAGPYNEQFF.

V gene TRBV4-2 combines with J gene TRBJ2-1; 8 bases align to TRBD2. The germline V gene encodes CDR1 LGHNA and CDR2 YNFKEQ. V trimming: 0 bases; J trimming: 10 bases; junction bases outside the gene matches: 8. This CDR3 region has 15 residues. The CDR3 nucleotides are TGTGCCAGCAGCCAAGAGAGCGGGAGCTCCTACGAGCAGTTCTTC. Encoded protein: CASSQESGSSYEQFF.

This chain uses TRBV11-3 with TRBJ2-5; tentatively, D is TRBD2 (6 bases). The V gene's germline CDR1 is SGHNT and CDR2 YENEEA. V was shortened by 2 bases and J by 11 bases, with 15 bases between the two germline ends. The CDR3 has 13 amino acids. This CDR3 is CASSLYRSGGQYF. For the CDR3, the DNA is TGTGCCAGCAGCTTATACAGATCAGGAGGGCAGTACTTC.

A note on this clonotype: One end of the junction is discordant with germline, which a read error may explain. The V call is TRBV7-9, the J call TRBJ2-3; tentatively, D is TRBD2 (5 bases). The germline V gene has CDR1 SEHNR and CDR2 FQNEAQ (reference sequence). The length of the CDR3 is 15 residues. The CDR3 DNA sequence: TGTGCCAGCAGCCCCACTACCGCTAGCCCAGATACGCAGTATTTC. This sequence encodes CASSPTTASPDTQYF.

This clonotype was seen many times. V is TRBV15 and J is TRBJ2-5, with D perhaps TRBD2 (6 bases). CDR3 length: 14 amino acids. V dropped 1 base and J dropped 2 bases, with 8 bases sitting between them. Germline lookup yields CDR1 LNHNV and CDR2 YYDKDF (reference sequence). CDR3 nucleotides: TGTGCCACCAGCAGAGGAGGAGGGCAAGAGACCCAGTACTTC. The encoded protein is CATSRGGGQETQYF. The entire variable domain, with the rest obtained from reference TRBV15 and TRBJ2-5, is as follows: DAMVIQNPRYQVTQFGKPVTLSCSQTLNHNVMYWYQQKSSQAPKLLFHYYDKDFNNEADTPDNFQSRRPNTSFCFLDIRSPGLGDTAMYLCATSRGGGQETQYFGPGTRLLVL.

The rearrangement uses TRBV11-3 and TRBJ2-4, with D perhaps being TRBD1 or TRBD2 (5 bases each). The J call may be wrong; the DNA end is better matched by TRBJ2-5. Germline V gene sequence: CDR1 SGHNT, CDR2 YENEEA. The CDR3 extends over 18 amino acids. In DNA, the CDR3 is TGTGCCAGCAGCTCCCTGGAGCTCGGGGACCGTGCCAAAAAGACCCAGTACTTC. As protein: CASSSLELGDRAKKTQYF.

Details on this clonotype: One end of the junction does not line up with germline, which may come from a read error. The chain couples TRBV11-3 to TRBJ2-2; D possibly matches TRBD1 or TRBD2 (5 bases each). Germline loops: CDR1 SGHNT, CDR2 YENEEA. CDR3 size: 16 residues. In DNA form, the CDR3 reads TGTGCCAGCAGCTTAGCAGGCGCTTCGAACACCGGGGCGCTGTATTTT. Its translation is CASSLAGASNTGALYF.

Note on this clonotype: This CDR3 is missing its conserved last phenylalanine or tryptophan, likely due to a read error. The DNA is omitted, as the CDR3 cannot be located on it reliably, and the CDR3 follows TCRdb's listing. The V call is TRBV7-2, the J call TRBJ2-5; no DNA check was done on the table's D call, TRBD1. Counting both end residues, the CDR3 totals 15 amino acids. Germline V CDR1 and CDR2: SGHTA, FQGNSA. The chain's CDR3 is CASSLEWAASRTRHS.

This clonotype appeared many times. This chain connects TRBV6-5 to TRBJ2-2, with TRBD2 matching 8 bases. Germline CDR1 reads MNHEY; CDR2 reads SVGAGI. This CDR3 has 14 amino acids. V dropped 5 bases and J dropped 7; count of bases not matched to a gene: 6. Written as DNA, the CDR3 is TGTGCCAGCAGTCCCCCGGGGGGGGGCGGGGAGCTGTTTTTT. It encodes CASSPPGGGGELFF.

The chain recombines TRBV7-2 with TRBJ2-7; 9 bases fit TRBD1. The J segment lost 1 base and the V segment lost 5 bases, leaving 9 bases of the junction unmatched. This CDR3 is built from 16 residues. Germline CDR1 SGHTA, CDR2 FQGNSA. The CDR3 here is CASSQPTDRGSYEQYF. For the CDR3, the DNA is TGTGCCAGCAGCCAACCAACAGACAGGGGGTCCTACGAGCAGTACTTC.

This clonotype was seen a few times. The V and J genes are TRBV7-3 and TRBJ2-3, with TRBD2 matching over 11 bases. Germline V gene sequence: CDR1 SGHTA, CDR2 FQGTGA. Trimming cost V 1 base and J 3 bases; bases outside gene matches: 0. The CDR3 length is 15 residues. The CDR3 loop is CASSLIAGGTDTQYF. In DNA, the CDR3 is TGTGCCAGCAGCTTAATAGCGGGAGGGACAGATACGCAGTATTTT.